Shown below are 29 T cell receptor beta chains from a single sample sequenced in a study of CD8 T cell repertoires and HIV-1 epitope variants. TCRdb keeps only in-frame clones here, not all; method: immunoSEQ multiplex PCR. This sample carries about 4,800 clones, 66% of them seen once, and the ten largest clones take over 40%. The antigens of these receptors remain unknown. The sequenced sample was cultured CD8+ T cells derived from PBMCs. The source is a male donor with HIV.

This clone was found a few times. J is TRBJ2-1 and V is TRBV29-1; 10 bases align to TRBD1. This CDR3 comprises 14 residues. The germline V gene encodes CDR1 SQVTM and CDR2 ANQGSEA. Germline trimming cut 6 bases from V and 7 bases from J; bases unmatched to any gene: 9. The CDR3 coding sequence is TGCAGCGTCATGGGAGGGACAGGGGAGAATGAGCAGTTCTTC. Protein: CSVMGGTGENEQFF.

The chain uses TRBV6-5 and TRBJ2-7, with D unclear. The CDR3 has 14 amino acids. Germline-derived CDR1 and CDR2 are MNHEY and SVGAGI. With 3 bases removed from V and 0 bases from J, the gap between germline ends came to 9 bases. The CDR3 spells CASSYGRTSYEQYF. In DNA form, the CDR3 reads TGTGCCAGCAGTTATGGCCGTACCTCCTACGAGCAGTACTTC.

The gene calls are TRBV6-5 and TRBJ2-7; 7 bases align to TRBD1. The CDR3 totals 14 residues. The V gene's germline CDR1 is MNHEY and CDR2 SVGAGI. Trimming removed 2 bases from V and 0 bases from J; junction bases left unmatched: 1. The CDR3 protein is CASSYRTGSYEQYF. CDR3 DNA: TGTGCCAGCAGTTACCGGACAGGCTCCTACGAGCAGTACTTC.

This chain's CDR3 is CASSQFAEYEQYF. DNA of the CDR3: TGCGCCAGCAGCCAATTTGCAGAGTACGAGCAGTACTTC. The gene calls are TRBV4-3 and TRBJ2-7; D is ambiguous. The CDR3 extends over 13 amino acids. V was pared by 2 bases and J by 4 bases, with 9 bases between. CDR1 is LGHNA, CDR2 YSLEER, per germline.

The chain couples TRBV7-9 to TRBJ2-7, with D maybe TRBD1 (5 bases). Trimming cost V 2 bases and J 6 bases, with 11 bases left between them. CDR3 length: 13 residues. The germline gives CDR1 SEHNR, CDR2 FQNEAQ (reference sequence). The CDR3 bases are TGTGCCAGCAGCTTACAGGGTGGCGCCGAGCAGTACTTC. Amino acid sequence: CASSLQGGAEQYF.

The chain uses TRBV9 and TRBJ2-7, with TRBD1 matching 8 bases. The V segment lost 4 bases and the J segment 0 bases; nucleotides outside the gene matches: 9. This CDR3 comprises 16 residues. Germline CDR1 reads SGDLS; CDR2 reads YYNGEE. CDR3 amino acids: CASSPGGLTLSYEQYF. The DNA for the CDR3 is TGTGCCAGCAGCCCAGGGGGCCTTACTCTCTCCTACGAGCAGTACTTC.

The chain combines TRBV28 with TRBJ1-1; no definite D call. V was trimmed by 5 bases and J by 1 base, leaving 11 bases between them. In germline, CDR1 is MDHEN, CDR2 SYDVKM. The CDR3 runs 14 residues. In DNA, the CDR3 is TGTGCCAGCAGTCCCCTTACTTCGAACACTGAAGCTTTCTTT. Protein: CASSPLTSNTEAFF.

This rearrangement joins TRBV6-1 to TRBJ2-1, with no clear D. This CDR3 region has 14 residues. V lost 4 bases and J lost 0, with 7 bases in between. CDR1 is MNHNS, CDR2 SASEGT, per germline. The CDR3 sequence is CASSARDSYNEQFF. The CDR3 DNA sequence: TGTGCCAGCAGTGCTAGGGACTCCTACAATGAGCAGTTCTTC.

J is TRBJ2-7 and V is TRBV12-5, with D unclear. This CDR3 comprises 13 residues. V was pared by 3 bases and J by 3 bases, with 9 bases between. Germline loops: CDR1 LGHNT, CDR2 FRNRAP. CDR3 bases: TGTGCTAGTGGTTTAGATGGCAGCTACGAGCAGTACTTC. Its protein product is CASGLDGSYEQYF.

V gene TRBV9 combines with J gene TRBJ1-2; weak D call: TRBD1 (5 bases). Per the germline V gene, CDR1 is SGDLS and CDR2 is YYNGEE. This CDR3 is 13 amino acids long. V was pared by 1 base and J by 2 bases, with 6 bases between. This chain's CDR3 is CASSVRDNYGYTF. CDR3 DNA sequence: TGTGCCAGCAGCGTAAGGGACAACTATGGCTACACCTTC.

V gene TRBV4-1 combines with J gene TRBJ2-2; D gene unclear. V shed 2 bases and J shed 0 bases, with 10 bases lying between them. Per the germline V gene, CDR1 is MGHRA and CDR2 is YSYEKL. CDR3 size: 16 residues. The CDR3, as DNA: TGCGCCAGCAGCCAAAATTGGGGTGCGAACACCGGGGAGCTGTTTTTT. Protein sequence: CASSQNWGANTGELFF.

V gene TRBV5-1 combines with J gene TRBJ2-3; 15 bases match TRBD2. After removal of 3 bases from V and 6 bases from J, the junction contained 14 bases not matched to a gene. The germline gives CDR1 SGHRS, CDR2 YFSETQ. This CDR3 is 19 amino acids long. The CDR3: CASSSNPGTSGRSADTQYF. For the CDR3, the DNA is TGCGCCAGCAGCTCAAATCCCGGGACTAGCGGGAGGTCCGCGGATACGCAGTATTTT.

The chain is built from TRBV27 and TRBJ1-1, with D maybe TRBD1 (6 bases). V gave up 8 bases and J gave up 4 bases, with 14 bases separating them. From germline, CDR1 is MNHEY and CDR2 SMNVEV (reference sequence). This CDR3 contains 13 residues. CDR3 region: CASGTGMGTEAFF. CDR3 coding DNA: TGTGCCAGCGGTACAGGGATGGGCACTGAAGCTTTCTTT.

The chain links TRBV5-1 to TRBJ2-3; D is unresolved. The germline gives CDR1 SGHRS, CDR2 YFSETQ. Between the trimmed V and J ends, which lost 7 bases and 3 bases, there was a span of 6 bases. This CDR3 comprises 11 residues. The CDR3 sequence: CASRTTDTQYF. The DNA of the CDR3 is TGCGCCAGCCGAACTACAGATACGCAGTATTTT.

This clone has a single count. The chain employs TRBV7-9 and TRBJ2-7, with a tentative D call TRBD2 (6 bases). V was clipped by 1 base and J by 6 bases, with 10 bases between them. Germline lookup yields CDR1 SEHNR and CDR2 FQNEAQ (reference sequence). This CDR3 comprises 13 residues. DNA for the CDR3: TGTGCCAGCAGCTTAGTCTCGGGGGTCGAGCAGTACTTC. Translation: CASSLVSGVEQYF. Variable domain in full (rest from reference TRBV7-9 and TRBJ2-7): DTGVSQNPRHKITKRGQNVTFRCDPISEHNRLYWYRQTLGQGPEFLTYFQNEAQLEKSRLLSDRFSAERPKGSFSTLEIQRTEQGDSAMYLCASSLVSGVEQYFGPGTRLTVT.

This chain uses TRBV28 with TRBJ2-5, with a possible D match to TRBD2 (7 bases). Trimming left V 6 bases short and J 4 bases short, with 15 bases between. CDR1 MDHEN and CDR2 SYDVKM come from the germline V gene. This CDR3 has 14 amino acids. The CDR3: CASSLGGALETQYF. The CDR3 nucleotides read TGTGCCAGCAGCTTAGGGGGGGCCTTAGAGACCCAGTACTTC. Drawing the rest from reference TRBV28 and TRBJ2-5, the complete variable domain is DVKVTQSSRYLVKRTGEKVFLECVQDMDHENMFWYRQDPGLGLRLIYFSYDVKMKEKGDIPEGYSVSREKKERFSLILESASTNQTSMYLCASSLGGALETQYFGPGTRLLVL.

This chain uses TRBV4-2 with TRBJ1-3; the D gene is possibly TRBD1 (6 bases). V was shortened by 0 bases and J by 0 bases, with 12 bases between the two germline ends. The CDR3 is 17 amino acids. Germline values: CDR1 LGHNA, CDR2 YNFKEQ. CDR3 in amino acids: CASSQDTGMFSGNTIYF. The DNA of the CDR3 is TGTGCCAGCAGCCAAGATACAGGGATGTTCTCTGGAAACACCATATATTTT.

This clone showed up just once. V usage is TRBV29-1 and J usage is TRBJ1-4; D may be TRBD1 (5 bases). There are 14 residues in the CDR3. With 7 bases removed from V and 8 bases from J, the gap between germline ends came to 20 bases. Germline V gene data show CDR1 as SQVTM and CDR2 as ANQGSEA. Written as DNA, the CDR3 is TGCAGCGCCACCCGTGGAGGGGTGAAAGAAAAACTGTTTTTT. Translating gives CSATRGGVKEKLFF.

This clone is labeled medium-sized. The V call is TRBV28, the J call TRBJ1-1; unclear D gene. Germline CDR1 and CDR2: MDHEN and SYDVKM. CDR3 length: 13 amino acids. The V end was cut by 1 base, the J end by 8 bases, with 11 bases between. CDR3 bases: TGTGCCAGCAGTTTATTGGGCTCGGGGGAAGCTTTCTTT. It yields the protein CASSLLGSGEAFF.

This chain connects TRBV7-2 to TRBJ2-7, with D perhaps assigned TRBD1 or TRBD2 (5 bases each). Germline V gene data show CDR1 as SGHTA and CDR2 as FQGNSA. The ends were cut back, 4 bases at V and 2 bases at J, with 12 bases in the middle. The CDR3 consists of 14 residues. The CDR3 protein is CASSYLGTAYEQYF. The CDR3 coding sequence is TGTGCCAGCAGCTACCTTGGGACGGCCTACGAGCAGTACTTC.

This clone appeared a few times. The chain links TRBV23-1 to TRBJ1-3; D not certain. TRBV23-1 is an ORF; its function is uncertain. The CDR3 covers 15 residues. The V end was cut by 0 bases, the J end by 1 base, with 7 bases between. The CDR3: CASSQSIRSGNTIYF. The CDR3 region has the DNA TGCGCCAGCAGTCAATCGATAAGATCTGGAAACACCATATATTTT.

The chain employs TRBV6-5 and TRBJ2-2; D is unresolved. This CDR3 contains 14 residues. Germline lookup yields CDR1 MNHEY and CDR2 SVGAGI. Trimming stripped 6 bases from V and 3 bases from J, with 11 bases between. CDR3 coding DNA: TGTGCCAGCAGATCTTCAGGCGACACCGGGGAGCTGTTTTTT. Amino acid sequence: CASRSSGDTGELFF.

This clone was seen only a few times. J is TRBJ1-4 and V is TRBV6-5; TRBD1 is a possible D gene (5 bases). The CDR3 covers 13 residues. V lost 2 bases, J lost 10 bases, and 11 bases lay in between. In germline, CDR1 is MNHEY, CDR2 SVGAGI. The CDR3 here is CASSYKWGLKLFF. DNA of the CDR3: TGTGCCAGCAGTTACAAATGGGGACTAAAACTGTTTTTT.

This chain connects TRBV7-5 to TRBJ2-1; TRBD2 is the table's D call and was not checked against the DNA. TRBV7-5 is designated a pseudogene. The CDR3 contains 13 residues. CDR3 nucleotide sequence: TGTGCCAGCAGCCCTGGATCAGCGGATGAGCAGTTCTTC. Translating it yields CASSPGSADEQFF.

This clone has more than one count but fewer than ten. CDR3 bases: TGTGCCAGCAGCAAAAGGCCCAATACTAGCGGGAGTGGGTACGAGCAGTACTTC. Its translation: CASSKRPNTSGSGYEQYF. The rearrangement joins TRBV21-1 to TRBJ2-7; the table's D call TRBD2 went unverified against the DNA. TRBV21-1 is labeled a pseudogene. This CDR3 is 18 amino acids long.

The rearrangement joins TRBV29-1 to TRBJ2-7; D may be TRBD1 (6 bases). The V gene lost 7 bases and the J gene lost 0 bases, with 13 bases spanning the gap. The CDR3 is 13 amino acids. Per germline, CDR1 SQVTM and CDR2 ANQGSEA. CDR3 sequence (DNA): TGCAGCGCCGAGGACAGAGACTCCTACGAGCAGTACTTC. Translating gives CSAEDRDSYEQYF.

This clone has a handful of counts. The chain uses TRBV9 and TRBJ1-1; D unresolved. The V and J ends lost 0 bases and 4 bases respectively, with 13 bases between them. There are 15 residues in the CDR3. The germline CDR1 and CDR2 sequences are SGDLS and YYNGEE. The CDR3 DNA follows: TGTGCCAGCAGCGTAGGGGTAGGGAGCGGCACTGAAGCTTTCTTT. Encoded protein: CASSVGVGSGTEAFF.

This chain links TRBV11-2 with TRBJ1-1; maybe TRBD1 (5 bases). This CDR3 has 14 amino acids. Germline-derived CDR1 and CDR2 are SGHAT and FQNNGV. V was shortened by 1 base and J by 3 bases, with 9 bases between the two germline ends. The CDR3, as DNA: TGTGCCAGCAGCTTAGTGAAGGGGCACACTGAAGCTTTCTTT. This encodes CASSLVKGHTEAFF.

The chain combines TRBV19 with TRBJ1-1, with D possibly TRBD1 on 6 matching bases. V lost 4 bases, J lost 3 bases, and 9 bases lay in between. Germline V gene sequence: CDR1 LNHDA, CDR2 SQIVND (reference sequence). The CDR3 is 13 residues long. DNA for the CDR3: TGTGCCAGTAGTAACAGGGAGGACACTGAAGCTTTCTTT. Amino acid sequence: CASSNREDTEAFF.